The rows below give T cell receptor beta chains drawn from one sample of a study of tumor-infiltrating lymphocytes in primary liver carcinoma. One entry per CDR3 protein results from TCRdb running MiXCR on the multiplex PCR reads. The sample gives about 60,000 distinct CDR3 sequences, around 69% of which show up once; under 45% is in the top ten. The sample comprised liver tumor tissue from sampling region 4. These receptors originate from a man aged 35 to 55 with primary liver carcinoma and hepatitis B virus infection. Each CDR3 is given with its conserved first and last residue. D genes are given only for firm matches.

v_gene	j_gene	d_gene	CDR3aa
TRBV11-3	TRBJ1-5	NA	CVSNLDLGVAQPQHF
TRBV5-6	TRBJ1-5	NA	CASSLVDQPQHF
TRBV6-1	TRBJ2-1	TRBD2	CASIGTSLDEHLF
TRBV5-1	TRBJ2-7	NA	CASSVWDPHSYEQYF
TRBV5-4	TRBJ2-5	TRBD2	CASRLSGTSFETQYF
TRBV14	TRBJ2-3	NA	CASSQCGKVPDTQYF
TRBV18	TRBJ2-7	NA	CASSPLGLAEQYF
TRBV10-3	TRBJ2-7	NA	CAIRGKFDNPYELYF
TRBV28	TRBJ2-1	TRBD2	CASSLFGLAGPSSYNEQFF
TRBV7-9	TRBJ2-5	TRBD1	CISIPTGGRETQYF
TRBV6-2/TRBV6-3	TRBJ2-1	TRBD1	CASGFRDSYNEQFF
TRBV29-1	TRBJ1-5	NA	CSVTEGQTGQPQHF
TRBV6-2/TRBV6-3	TRBJ2-1	NA	CATDSGTYYNEQFF
TRBV24-1	TRBJ2-3	TRBD2	CATTDTRTSGRDTQYF
TRBV6-5	TRBJ2-7	TRBD1	CASPSGTGYNGQHF
TRBV5-1	TRBJ2-7	TRBD1	CVSSLVSGGEQHF
TRBV30	TRBJ2-3	TRBD1	CAWSGRAGGRTDTRYF
TRBV10-3	TRBJ2-2	NA	CATVGSTPGELFF
TRBV7-9	TRBJ1-1	NA	CASSLRGAWGEAFF
TRBV4-1	TRBJ2-1	NA	CASSQVEVSYNKQFF
TRBV29-1	TRBJ2-3	TRBD2	CSVVDLAERTDTQYF
TRBV6-6	TRBJ2-3	NA	CANSYTGDTQYF
TRBV11-2	TRBJ1-1	NA	CASSRGKAGVLTGAFF
TRBV12-3/TRBV12-4	TRBJ2-1	NA	CASSLGLSGFF
TRBV11-2	TRBJ2-5	TRBD2	CASSLVGGRRETQYF
TRBV4-3	TRBJ1-6	TRBD1	CASSQDGDRVSFNSPLHF
TRBV6-6	TRBJ2-1	NA	CASSYLGGNEQFF
TRBV12-3/TRBV12-4	TRBJ2-5	NA	CASSREETQYF
TRBV12-3/TRBV12-4	TRBJ1-3	NA	CASCLAGAGNTMYF
TRBV6-5	TRBJ2-5	TRBD2	CASSYSTSGSQTQCF
TRBV29-1	TRBJ2-5	NA	CSVGLPGEDQGTQYF
TRBV25-1	TRBJ1-2	TRBD1	CASSERDRPFNGYTF
TRBV6-1	TRBJ2-7	NA	CASSLGSSSPYEQYF
TRBV6-6	TRBJ2-3	NA	CTSNPIAGGVTDTQYF
TRBV30	TRBJ2-7	NA	CAWSEVAEAYEQYF
TRBV5-5	TRBJ2-3	TRBD1	CAISYDRGPDTQYF
TRBV29-1	NA	TRBD1	CSVSGTGASNTQHF
TRBV4-2	TRBJ2-2	TRBD2	CASNQDRLAGTGELFF
TRBV2	TRBJ2-5	TRBD2	CASMNAGEKTQYF
TRBV4-3	TRBJ1-2	NA	CAISQERDGAIYGYTF
TRBV29-1	TRBJ2-7	NA	CSVAPTVLHEQYF
TRBV4-1	TRBJ2-3	NA	CAGSQGSMGATQYF
TRBV28	TRBJ2-3	TRBD2	CASSRGLAGGDSGTYTQYF
TRBV10-1	TRBJ2-3	NA	CASSVPPPTTTDTQYF
TRBV4-2	TRBJ1-2	NA	CARSAGADGYTF
TRBV6-2/TRBV6-3	TRBJ2-5	NA	CVSTQARGGRETQYF
TRBV6-5	TRBJ1-2	NA	CASTPGFRGYTF
TRBV6-5	TRBJ2-2	TRBD1	CASSHWGRGPSTGELFF
TRBV11-2	TRBJ2-2	NA	CVSSLLGADTGELFF